One and the same sample provided the 15 T cell receptor beta chains below, sequenced in a study of cytotoxic CD8 clonotypes in ibrutinib-treated CLL. Assay: immunoSEQ multiplex PCR; the TCRdb copy retains only in-frame clones and omits some. The sample gives fewer than 85,000 clones, about 85% of which show up once; nearly 5% is in the top ten. The input for sequencing was PBMCs, taken after 12 months of ibrutinib treatment. Receptors originate from a human donor with chronic lymphocytic leukemia.

The V call is TRBV6-5, the J call TRBJ1-1; possible D gene TRBD1, 5 bases. In germline, CDR1 is MNHEY, CDR2 SVGAGI. The length of the CDR3 is 13 residues. The germline V and J ends were trimmed by 2 bases and 3 bases, with 7 bases remaining between them. The CDR3 sequence is CASSYMGDTEAFF. In DNA, the CDR3 is TGTGCCAGCAGTTACATGGGGGACACTGAAGCTTTCTTT.

The V and J genes are TRBV29-1 and TRBJ2-3; D remains ambiguous. Germline CDR1 is SQVTM and CDR2 is ANQGSEA. The CDR3 is 14 residues long. The germline V and J ends were trimmed by 4 bases and 0 bases, with 11 bases remaining between them. CDR3 sequence reads: CSVGAPTSTDTQYF. In nucleotides, the CDR3 is TGCAGCGTTGGGGCACCCACTAGCACAGATACGCAGTATTTT.

This clone appeared a few times. The chain employs TRBV6-5 and TRBJ1-5; TRBD1 matches 7 bases. The CDR3 length is 15 residues. Germline CDR1 MNHEY, CDR2 SVGAGI. After removal of 0 bases from V and 6 bases from J, the junction contained 5 bases not matched to a gene. CDR3 DNA: TGTGCCAGCAGTTACTCAAACAGGGGAACTCAGCCCCAGCATTTT. It encodes CASSYSNRGTQPQHF.

Only a few counts were recorded for this clone. The V and J genes are TRBV4-3 and TRBJ1-5; D remains ambiguous. CDR1 and CDR2 from the germline V gene are LGHNA and YSLEER. This CDR3 has 13 residues. V lost 2 bases, J lost 5 bases, and 7 bases lay in between. The CDR3 region is CASSQWGDQPQHF. CDR3 in DNA: TGCGCCAGCAGCCAATGGGGTGATCAGCCCCAGCATTTT.

CDR3 protein: CASREPATGANVLTF. CDR3 coding DNA: TGTGCCAGCAGGGAACCAGCTACTGGGGCCAACGTCCTGACTTTC. V usage is TRBV6-1 and J usage is TRBJ2-6; D unresolved. Germline V gene lookup returns CDR1 MNHNS and CDR2 SASEGT. Trimming took 6 bases from V and 2 from J, leaving 11 bases between them. This CDR3 is 15 amino acids long.

This clone was picked up a small number of times. The CDR3 DNA follows: TGTGCCAGCAGCTTAGACAGCGGGGAGCTGTTTTTT. Its translation: CASSLDSGELFF. The chain employs TRBV11-2 and TRBJ2-2; D not resolved. The CDR3 runs 12 residues. V dropped 0 bases and J dropped 7 bases, with 3 bases sitting between them. Looked up from germline, CDR1 is SGHAT and CDR2 is FQNNGV.

Of note for this clone: Since a much larger clone is just one base distant, this may be a read error. The chain links TRBV6-1 to TRBJ1-2; tentatively, D is TRBD1 (6 bases). This CDR3 is 12 amino acids long. The V and J ends lost 6 bases and 4 bases respectively, with 9 bases between them. CDR1 MNHNS and CDR2 SASEGT come from the germline V gene. The CDR3 here is CASSRTVYGYTF. The DNA for the CDR3 is TGTGCCAGCAGCCGGACAGTCTATGGCTACACCTTC.

The rearrangement links TRBV4-3 to TRBJ1-1; TRBD1 is a possible D gene (5 bases). Germline CDR1 LGHNA, CDR2 YSLEER. The V end was cut by 0 bases, the J end by 1 base, with 9 bases between. The CDR3 covers 15 residues. CDR3 sequence (DNA): TGCGCCAGCAGCCAAGATCTCGGGGGGAACACTGAAGCTTTCTTT. This translates into CASSQDLGGNTEAFF.

The chain uses TRBV11-3 and TRBJ2-2, with D possibly TRBD2 on 7 matching bases. This CDR3 spans 15 amino acids. Per germline, CDR1 SGHNT and CDR2 YENEEA. The V end was cut by 5 bases, the J end by 4 bases, with 14 bases between. In DNA, the CDR3 is TGTGCCAGCAGCCCCGGGGGGCCGGGCACCGGGGAGCTGTTTTTT. Its protein is CASSPGGPGTGELFF.

The chain uses TRBV5-1 and TRBJ2-3, with 7 nucleotides matching TRBD2. Trimming took 3 bases from V and 3 from J; bases not matched to a gene: 13. The CDR3 is made up of 17 amino acids. CDR1 is SGHRS and CDR2 is YFSETQ in the germline V gene. CDR3 DNA: TGCGCCAGCAGCTCCACTAGCGAGGGGTTGAAGACAGATACGCAGTATTTT. Its translation: CASSSTSEGLKTDTQYF.

The chain couples TRBV7-3 to TRBJ2-1, with 12 positions matching TRBD1. Germline values: CDR1 SGHTA, CDR2 FQGTGA. The CDR3 consists of 16 residues. V shed 2 bases, J shed 9 bases, and the junction held 8 bases outside the gene matches. CDR3: CASSLPPGQGAVEQFF. The CDR3 DNA reads TGTGCCAGCAGCTTACCACCGGGACAGGGGGCGGTTGAGCAGTTCTTC.

As regards this clone: At the DNA level, this CDR3 is encoded by other sequences in the same sample as well. The V and J genes are TRBV6-6 and TRBJ1-5; D unclear. The germline CDR1 and CDR2 sequences are MNHNY and SVGAGI (reference sequence). This CDR3 has 15 residues. V gave up 2 bases and J gave up 1 base, with 9 bases separating them. CDR3 amino acids: CASSYPGSSNQPQHF. In nucleotides, the CDR3 is TGTGCCAGCAGTTACCCCGGGAGCAGCAATCAGCCCCAGCATTTT.

The CDR3 DNA reads as TGTGCCAGCAGCTCGGGACGGACTCCTTCCCAAGAGACCCAGTACTTC. Protein sequence: CASSSGRTPSQETQYF. The chain has TRBV7-3 and TRBJ2-5; tentatively, D is TRBD1 or TRBD2 (5 bases each). The CDR3 loop spans 16 amino acids. V was cut by 4 bases and J by 1 base, with 16 bases left in between. Germline CDR1 reads SGHTA; CDR2 reads FQGTGA.

The chain recombines TRBV7-8 with TRBJ1-5; tentative D call: TRBD1 (5 bases). From germline, CDR1 is SGHVS and CDR2 FQNEAQ. Trimming left V 5 bases short and J 5 bases short, with 19 bases between. CDR3 size: 16 residues. CDR3 region: CASSPREGNRHQPQHF. The CDR3 DNA reads as TGTGCCAGCAGCCCCCGTGAGGGGAATCGACATCAGCCCCAGCATTTT.

The chain employs TRBV7-9 and TRBJ1-3, with D tentatively TRBD1 (5 bases). Germline CDR1 reads SEHNR; CDR2 reads FQNEAQ (reference sequence). This CDR3 has 13 residues. V lost 5 bases, J lost 7 bases, and 12 bases lay in between. The CDR3 DNA sequence: TGTGCCAGCAGCCTCGGACGGGGGAACACCATATATTTT. Its protein is CASSLGRGNTIYF.